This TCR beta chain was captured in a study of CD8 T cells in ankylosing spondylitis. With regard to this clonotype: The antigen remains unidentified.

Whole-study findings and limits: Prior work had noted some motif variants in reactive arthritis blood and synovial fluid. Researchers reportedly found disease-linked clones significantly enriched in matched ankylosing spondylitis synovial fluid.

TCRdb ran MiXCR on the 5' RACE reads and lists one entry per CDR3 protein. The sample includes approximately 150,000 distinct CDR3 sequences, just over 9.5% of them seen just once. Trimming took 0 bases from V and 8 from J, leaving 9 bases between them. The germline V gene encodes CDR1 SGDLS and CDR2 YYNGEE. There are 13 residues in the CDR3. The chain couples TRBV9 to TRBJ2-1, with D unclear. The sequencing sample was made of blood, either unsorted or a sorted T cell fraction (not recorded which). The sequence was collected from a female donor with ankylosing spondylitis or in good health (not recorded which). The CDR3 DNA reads TGTGCCAGCAGCGTAGGTCCGTCGGATGAGCAGTTCTTC. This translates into CASSVGPSDEQFF.